A single sample is the source of the 25 T cell receptor beta chains below, sequenced in a study of shared clonotypes between healthy human individuals. CD45RO-negative, CCR7-positively selected cells formed the naive CD8 fraction, excluding terminally differentiated effector memory CD45RA+ cells. Clones were read by immunoSEQ multiplex PCR, and TCRdb kept only the in-frame ones, dropping some. Of about 2.1 million clones listed, around 93% were seen once; the top ten hold 1.5% to 2%. The sample was naive CD8+ T cells from PBMCs. These receptors were collected from a man aged 18 to 30 in good health. Some clones in this sample may be carry-over from other donors' samples.

The V and J genes are TRBV28 and TRBJ1-2; D is perhaps TRBD1 (5 bases). CDR3 length: 12 residues. V gave up 8 bases and J gave up 8 bases, with 15 bases separating them. The germline gives CDR1 MDHEN, CDR2 SYDVKM. CDR3 region: CASGRWAGGYTF. CDR3 DNA: TGTGCCAGCGGACGGTGGGCAGGGGGCTACACCTTC.

The CDR3 coding sequence is TGTGCCAGCAGCATGGGACTAGCGGAGCAGTTCTTC. It yields the protein CASSMGLAEQFF. The chain is built from TRBV7-9 and TRBJ2-1; TRBD2 aligns across 10 bases. The CDR3 has 12 amino acids. Germline V gene lookup returns CDR1 SEHNR and CDR2 FQNEAQ (reference sequence). The junction had 2 bases not matched to a gene; V was cut back by 5 bases and J by 10 bases.

The V gene is TRBV13, the J gene TRBJ2-6; possibly TRBD1 for D (5 bases). The germline gives CDR1 PRHDT, CDR2 FYEKMQ (reference sequence). Trimming took off 5 bases at V and 3 bases at J, with 11 bases between the two ends. The CDR3 runs 15 residues. The CDR3 region is CASSAWGSGANVLTF. The CDR3 DNA reads TGTGCCAGCAGCGCCTGGGGCAGTGGGGCCAACGTCCTGACTTTC.

This clone was detected only a few times. The rearrangement uses TRBV2 and TRBJ1-1, with a weak D call TRBD1 (5 bases). Germline V gives CDR1 SNHLY, CDR2 FYNNEI. The germline V and J ends were trimmed by 6 bases and 3 bases, with 17 bases remaining between them. The CDR3 sequence is 15 residues long. CDR3 nucleotides: TGTGCCAGCAGCCCCACCCCAGGGCCCCACACTGAAGCTTTCTTT. Its protein is CASSPTPGPHTEAFF. Based on the CDR3 plus reference TRBV2 and TRBJ1-1, the full variable domain is EPEVTQTPSHQVTQMGQEVILRCVPISNHLYFYWYRQILGQKVEFLVSFYNNEISEKSEIFDDQFSVERPDGSNFTLKIRSTKLEDSAMYFCASSPTPGPHTEAFFGQGTRLTVV.

CDR3 sequence (DNA): TGTGCCAGCAGCTCAAGACCCCGGGGGACTGAAGCTTTCTTT. This encodes CASSSRPRGTEAFF. The chain links TRBV14 to TRBJ1-1; weak D call: TRBD1 (5 bases). The CDR3 is made up of 14 amino acids. The germline CDR1 and CDR2 sequences are SGHDN and FVKESK. With 5 bases removed from V and 5 bases from J, the gap between germline ends came to 15 bases. Using reference TRBV14 and TRBJ1-1 for the parts outside the CDR3, the full variable domain is EAGVTQFPSHSVIEKGQTVTLRCDPISGHDNLYWYRRVMGKEIKFLLHFVKESKQDESGMPNNRFLAERTGGTYSTLKVQPAELEDSGVYFCASSSRPRGTEAFFGQGTRLTVV.

The chain recombines TRBV7-9 with TRBJ2-5; TRBD1 or TRBD2 may be the D gene (5 bases each). The CDR3 loop spans 11 amino acids. CDR1 is SEHNR, CDR2 FQNEAQ, per germline (reference sequence). The V end lost 6 bases, the J end lost 3 bases, and 5 bases lay between the germline ends. The CDR3 DNA sequence: TGTGCCAGCAGGGGGGAAGAGACCCAGTACTTC. It yields the protein CASRGEETQYF.

In its sample, this clone was seen once. The chain joins TRBV5-5 to TRBJ1-5; no reliable D call. The CDR3 has 15 residues. With 2 bases removed from V and 6 bases from J, the gap between germline ends came to 15 bases. Germline V gene sequence: CDR1 SGHKS, CDR2 YYEKEE (reference sequence). CDR3 residues: CASSFIVAGGQPQHF. CDR3 DNA sequence: TGTGCCAGCAGCTTCATCGTGGCAGGCGGTCAGCCCCAGCATTTT.

Remarks on this clone: This CDR3 is also generated by other DNA sequences in the sample. V usage is TRBV27 and J usage is TRBJ2-7, with D unclear. Germline CDR1 MNHEY, CDR2 SMNVEV (reference sequence). The CDR3 length is 13 residues. Trimming pared 3 bases from V and 1 base from J, leaving 7 bases between. CDR3 region: CASSFSSSYEQYF. The CDR3 DNA sequence: TGTGCCAGCAGTTTTTCGAGTTCCTACGAGCAGTACTTC.

The J gene is TRBJ2-1, the V gene TRBV7-8; D not certain. CDR3 length: 13 residues. Germline CDR1 is SGHVS and CDR2 is FQNEAQ. Trimming shortened V by 1 base and J by 7 bases, and 8 bases separated the two germline ends. This CDR3 reads CASSLGAGNEQFF. CDR3 DNA: TGTGCCAGCAGCTTAGGTGCCGGTAATGAGCAGTTCTTC.

The chain has TRBV9 and TRBJ2-3; 8 bases match TRBD2. The CDR3 runs to 18 residues. CDR1 is SGDLS, CDR2 YYNGEE, per germline. V dropped 2 bases and J dropped 0; count of bases not matched to a gene: 11. CDR3 loop: CASSVERSLAGSTDTQYF. Written as DNA, the CDR3 is TGTGCCAGCAGCGTTGAAAGGTCCCTAGCGGGTAGCACAGATACGCAGTATTTT.

This clone was recorded once. This rearrangement joins TRBV5-6 to TRBJ1-1; no reliable D call. Germline loops: CDR1 SGHDT, CDR2 YYEEEE. CDR3 length: 14 amino acids. Trimming pared 6 bases from V and 1 base from J, leaving 13 bases between. This CDR3 reads CASIMMGGNTEAFF. CDR3 coding DNA: TGTGCCAGCATCATGATGGGAGGGAACACTGAAGCTTTCTTT.

The gene calls are TRBV5-1 and TRBJ1-2; 7 bases match TRBD1. The CDR3 sequence is 17 residues long. The germline CDR1 and CDR2 sequences are SGHRS and YFSETQ. The V segment lost 2 bases and the J segment 3 bases; nucleotides outside the gene matches: 13. The CDR3 DNA is TGCGCCAGCAGCTTTCCGGCTCAGGGGGGATCGGACTATGGCTACACCTTC. Its protein is CASSFPAQGGSDYGYTF.

V is TRBV6-6 and J is TRBJ2-7; unclear D gene. The CDR3 has 11 residues. The germline V gene encodes CDR1 MNHNY and CDR2 SVGAGI (reference sequence). The ends were cut back, 5 bases at V and 5 bases at J, with 7 bases in the middle. The CDR3 protein is CASSGPDEQYF. CDR3 nucleotide sequence: TGTGCCAGCAGTGGACCAGACGAGCAGTACTTC.

This chain joins TRBV10-2 and TRBJ2-7, with 7 bases matching TRBD2. CDR3 length equals 13 residues. Per germline, CDR1 WSHSY and CDR2 SAAADI. V gave up 8 bases and J gave up 0 bases; unmatched junction bases: 4. The DNA of the CDR3 is TGCGCCAGCTCTGGCGGGAGCTCCTACGAGCAGTACTTC. It yields the protein CASSGGSSYEQYF.

The chain couples TRBV6-5 to TRBJ2-4; 8 bases align to TRBD2. The CDR3 totals 14 residues. The V and J ends lost 7 bases and 5 bases, in that order; junction bases with no gene match: 7. Germline CDR1 reads MNHEY; CDR2 reads SVGAGI. Here the CDR3 reads CASKAGLGENIQYF. CDR3 DNA: TGTGCCAGCAAGGCGGGACTAGGGGAAAACATTCAGTACTTC.

The V gene is TRBV27, the J gene TRBJ2-1; D possibly corresponds to TRBD2 (5 bases). V lost 8 bases to trimming and J lost 8 bases, with 10 bases between them. The CDR3 runs to 11 residues. Germline CDR1 and CDR2: MNHEY and SMNVEV (reference sequence). CDR3 DNA sequence: TGTGCCAGCCTAATCGGGGATGAGCAGTTCTTC. It yields the protein CASLIGDEQFF.

The chain combines TRBV29-1 with TRBJ1-1; D uncertain. The V gene's germline CDR1 is SQVTM and CDR2 ANQGSEA. The CDR3 extends over 10 amino acids. Trimming left V 4 bases short and J 10 bases short, with 10 bases between. Here the CDR3 reads CSVGAPRAFF. DNA for the CDR3: TGCAGCGTTGGGGCCCCGAGAGCTTTCTTT.

This rearrangement joins TRBV19 to TRBJ1-1, with D unresolved. With 9 bases removed from V and 0 bases from J, the gap between germline ends came to 14 bases. The germline V gene encodes CDR1 LNHDA and CDR2 SQIVND (reference sequence). The CDR3 is 14 residues long. Written as DNA, the CDR3 is TGTGCCAGCCAACTCGCGTCCTTGAACACTGAAGCTTTCTTT. Its protein is CASQLASLNTEAFF.

The V gene is TRBV9, the J gene TRBJ2-5, with 9 bases aligning to TRBD2. The DNA matches TRBJ2-7 better at its end, which makes the J call doubtful. Germline V gene lookup returns CDR1 SGDLS and CDR2 YYNGEE. This CDR3 comprises 15 residues. Here the CDR3 reads CASSPRLAAGDEQYF. CDR3 DNA sequence: TGTGCCAGCAGCCCACGACTAGCGGCCGGGGACGAGCAGTACTTC.

The chain recombines TRBV10-3 with TRBJ2-1, with 8 bases aligning to TRBD2. The CDR3 covers 20 residues. Germline-derived CDR1 and CDR2 are ENHRY and SYGVKD. Trimming removed 0 bases from V and 7 bases from J; junction bases left unmatched: 20. This CDR3 is CAISESGVSARSGSGNEQFF. The CDR3, as DNA: TGTGCCATCAGTGAGTCGGGGGTTTCCGCTAGGAGCGGGAGTGGAAATGAGCAGTTCTTC.

The J gene is TRBJ1-2, the V gene TRBV9; no definite D call. CDR1 and CDR2 from the germline V gene are SGDLS and YYNGEE. Trimming removed 0 bases at V and 3 bases at J, with 15 bases between. This CDR3 spans 16 amino acids. The CDR3: CASSVATVGLDYGYTF. The CDR3 nucleotides are TGTGCCAGCAGCGTAGCTACTGTGGGCTTGGACTATGGCTACACCTTC. Variable domain in full (rest from reference TRBV9 and TRBJ1-2): DSGVTQTPKHLITATGQRVTLRCSPRSGDLSVYWYQQSLDQGLQFLIQYYNGEERAKGNILERFSAQQFPDLHSELNLSSLELGDSALYFCASSVATVGLDYGYTFGSGTRLTVV.

This sequence joins TRBV18 and TRBJ1-2; TRBD1 agrees at 8 bases. This CDR3 has 15 amino acids. The germline V gene has CDR1 KGHSH and CDR2 LQKENI. The V segment lost 2 bases and the J segment 7 bases; nucleotides outside the gene matches: 9. CDR3 nucleotides: TGTGCCAGCTCACCAGAAAGGGCAGGGGGCTTTGGCTACACCTTC. The encoded protein is CASSPERAGGFGYTF.

The V call is TRBV19, the J call TRBJ1-5; D might be TRBD1 (6 bases). The germline V and J ends were trimmed by 8 bases and 0 bases, with 23 bases remaining between them. The CDR3 runs 18 residues. The germline gives CDR1 LNHDA, CDR2 SQIVND (reference sequence). CDR3 residues: CASHFSDSGRYSNQPQHF. Here the CDR3 DNA reads TGTGCCAGTCACTTTTCGGACAGTGGAAGATATAGCAATCAGCCCCAGCATTTT.

The chain joins TRBV12-5 to TRBJ2-2, with D maybe TRBD2 (7 bases). The germline V gene encodes CDR1 LGHNT and CDR2 FRNRAP. The CDR3 runs to 13 residues. V gave up 5 bases and J gave up 7 bases, with 11 bases separating them. CDR3 nucleotide sequence: TGTGCTAGTGGTCGGGGGGCCGGCGGGGAGCTGTTTTTT. Residues: CASGRGAGGELFF. Full variable domain (outside the CDR3, taken from reference TRBV12-5 and TRBJ2-2): DARVTQTPRHKVTEMGQEVTMRCQPILGHNTVFWYRQTMMQGLELLAYFRNRAPLDDSGMPKDRFSAEMPDATLATLKIQPSEPRDSAVYFCASGRGAGGELFFGEGSRLTVL.

V gene TRBV27 combines with J gene TRBJ1-2; a possible D gene is TRBD1 (6 bases). CDR3 length: 13 residues. Deletions cut 4 bases from V and 4 bases from J, with 10 bases between. The V gene's germline CDR1 is MNHEY and CDR2 SMNVEV (reference sequence). The CDR3 is CASSWGGSYGYTF. The CDR3 DNA reads as TGTGCCAGCAGTTGGGGGGGCTCCTATGGCTACACCTTC.